This T cell receptor beta chain originates from a study of T cell clones after liver transplantation. Turning to the study itself: Immunosuppression withdrawal was tried within 2 years after liver transplantation in this trial.

Study-level points and caveats: Migration into the graft, not deletion, may explain lost graft donor-reactive T cells.

J lost 4 bases, V lost 5 bases, and 10 bases had no gene match. The CDR3 spans 16 residues. The V gene's germline CDR1 is SEHNR and CDR2 FQNEAQ (reference sequence). Regarding this clone: Its antigen is not known.

Data came from immunoSEQ multiplex PCR; TCRdb stores just in-frame clones and leaves some out. The sample contains tens of thousands of clones, 90% of which appear only once. This material consisted of CD4+ T cells from blood, taken before liver transplant. The chain employs TRBV7-9 and TRBJ1-5; 8 bases line up with TRBD1. This receptor was taken from a human donor who received a liver transplant. The DNA of the CDR3 is TGTGCCAGCAGCCTTTCCTCCGACAGGGGAAATCAGCCCCAGCATTTT. The encoded protein is CASSLSSDRGNQPQHF. The entire variable domain, with the rest obtained from reference TRBV7-9 and TRBJ1-5, is as follows: DTGVSQNPRHKITKRGQNVTFRCDPISEHNRLYWYRQTLGQGPEFLTYFQNEAQLEKSRLLSDRFSAERPKGSFSTLEIQRTEQGDSAMYLCASSLSSDRGNQPQHFGDGTRLSIL.